Below, 9 T cell receptor beta chains from the same sample are listed, as sequenced in a study of shared clonotypes between healthy human individuals. Naive CD8 cells, CD45RO-negative and positively selected for CCR7, excluded terminally differentiated effector memory CD45RA+ cells. This table comes from immunoSEQ multiplex PCR, and its TCRdb copy is limited to in-frame clones, with some not included. The sample carries millions of clones, approximately 94% recorded once. Sequenced sample: naive CD8+ T cells from PBMCs. The receptors originated from a man between 18 and 29 years old in good health. Some clones in this sample may be carry-over from other donors' samples.

The chain is built from TRBV28 and TRBJ2-2; D call uncertain. The CDR3 contains 12 residues. V lost 3 bases to trimming and J lost 6 bases, with 5 bases between them. The germline CDR1 and CDR2 sequences are MDHEN and SYDVKM. The CDR3 protein is CASSFQPGELFF. As DNA, the CDR3 is TGTGCCAGCAGTTTCCAGCCCGGGGAGCTGTTTTTT.

The V gene is TRBV6-1, the J gene TRBJ1-2; 7 positions match TRBD1. The germline V gene has CDR1 MNHNS and CDR2 SASEGT. Unmatched junction bases numbered 8, after V lost 4 bases and J lost 0 bases. The CDR3 loop spans 16 amino acids. CDR3 protein: CASSGSGTAANYGYTF. In DNA, the CDR3 is TGTGCCAGCAGTGGCTCCGGGACAGCGGCTAACTATGGCTACACCTTC.

This chain links TRBV11-2 with TRBJ1-1; TRBD1 is a possible D gene (5 bases). The CDR3 consists of 15 residues. V lost 8 bases and J lost 0, with 16 bases in between. Germline CDR1 is SGHAT and CDR2 is FQNNGV. This chain's CDR3 is CASRGRVGLNTEAFF. As DNA, the CDR3 is TGTGCCAGCCGGGGGAGGGTTGGACTGAACACTGAAGCTTTCTTT.

The chain carries TRBV28 and TRBJ1-2; weak D call: TRBD1 (5 bases). Germline lookup yields CDR1 MDHEN and CDR2 SYDVKM. V lost 3 bases to trimming and J lost 1 base, with 15 bases between them. This CDR3 comprises 16 residues. The CDR3 sequence is CASSFHFRDLNYGYTF. The DNA for the CDR3 is TGTGCCAGCAGTTTCCATTTCCGGGACCTTAACTATGGCTACACCTTC.

The chain is built from TRBV2 and TRBJ2-7; D is undetermined. This CDR3 region has 13 residues. V was clipped by 8 bases and J by 5 bases, with 16 bases between them. Germline assignment: CDR1 SNHLY and CDR2 FYNNEI. In nucleotides, the CDR3 is TGTGCCAGCGGCGCCGGGCCCCTCAACGAGCAGTACTTC. Its translation is CASGAGPLNEQYF.

V is TRBV27 and J is TRBJ2-1; D is possibly TRBD2 (5 bases). Per germline, CDR1 MNHEY and CDR2 SMNVEV (reference sequence). Trimming removed 1 base at V and 0 bases at J, with 16 bases between. This CDR3 spans 18 amino acids. CDR3 coding DNA: TGTGCCAGCAGTTTATTTTGGAGTAGCGCGAGCTCCTACAATGAGCAGTTCTTC. Translation gives CASSLFWSSASSYNEQFF.

J is TRBJ2-1 and V is TRBV7-9; D remains unclear. Germline CDR1 reads SEHNR; CDR2 reads FQNEAQ (reference sequence). This CDR3 region has 17 residues. V gave up 1 base and J gave up 2 bases, with 15 bases separating them. The CDR3 nucleotides read TGTGCCAGCAGCTTAGAAGCGTGGGCAGTTACCTACAATGAGCAGTTCTTC. Translating it yields CASSLEAWAVTYNEQFF. Using reference TRBV7-9 and TRBJ2-1 for the parts outside the CDR3, the full variable domain is DTGVSQNPRHKITKRGQNVTFRCDPISEHNRLYWYRQTLGQGPEFLTYFQNEAQLEKSRLLSDRFSAERPKGSFSTLEIQRTEQGDSAMYLCASSLEAWAVTYNEQFFGPGTRLTVL.

The rearrangement uses TRBV4-1 and TRBJ2-7; 12 bases agree with TRBD2. CDR1 and CDR2 (germline): MGHRA, YSYEKL. The V segment lost 2 bases and the J segment 0 bases; nucleotides outside the gene matches: 5. The length of the CDR3 is 17 residues. CDR3 DNA sequence: TGCGCCAGCAGCCAACGACTAGCGGGGGATAGCTCCTACGAGCAGTACTTC. Translation: CASSQRLAGDSSYEQYF.

V gene TRBV7-9 combines with J gene TRBJ2-7; D gene ambiguous. The CDR3 covers 16 residues. The V end lost 1 base, the J end lost 2 bases, and 15 bases lay between the germline ends. Germline-derived CDR1 and CDR2 are SEHNR and FQNEAQ (reference sequence). Written as DNA, the CDR3 is TGTGCCAGCAGCTTAGGTGTCAGCCTAGTCCCCTACGAGCAGTACTTC. Residues: CASSLGVSLVPYEQYF.